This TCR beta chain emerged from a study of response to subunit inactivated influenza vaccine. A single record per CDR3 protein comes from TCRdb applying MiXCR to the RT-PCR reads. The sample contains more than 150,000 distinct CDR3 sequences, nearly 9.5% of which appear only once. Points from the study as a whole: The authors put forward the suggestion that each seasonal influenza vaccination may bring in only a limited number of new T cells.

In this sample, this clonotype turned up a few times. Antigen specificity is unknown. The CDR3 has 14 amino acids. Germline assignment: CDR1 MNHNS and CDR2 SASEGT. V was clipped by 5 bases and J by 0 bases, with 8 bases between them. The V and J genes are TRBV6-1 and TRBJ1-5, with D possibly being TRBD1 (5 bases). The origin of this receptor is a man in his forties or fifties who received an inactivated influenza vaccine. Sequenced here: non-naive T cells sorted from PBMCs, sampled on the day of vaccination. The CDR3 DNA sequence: TGTGCCAGCAGTCGGAGGGGTAGCAATCAGCCCCAGCATTTT. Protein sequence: CASSRRGSNQPQHF.